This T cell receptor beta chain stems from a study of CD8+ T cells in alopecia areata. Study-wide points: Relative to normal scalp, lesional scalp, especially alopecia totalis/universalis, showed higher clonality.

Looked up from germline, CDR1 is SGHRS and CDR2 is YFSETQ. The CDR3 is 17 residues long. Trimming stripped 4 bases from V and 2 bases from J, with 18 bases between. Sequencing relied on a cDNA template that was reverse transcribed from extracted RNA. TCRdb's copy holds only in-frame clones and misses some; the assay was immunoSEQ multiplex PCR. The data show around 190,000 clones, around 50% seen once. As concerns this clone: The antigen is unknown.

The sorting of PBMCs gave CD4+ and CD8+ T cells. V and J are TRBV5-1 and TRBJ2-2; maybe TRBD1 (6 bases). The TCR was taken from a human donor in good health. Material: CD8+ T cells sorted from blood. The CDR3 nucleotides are TGCGCCAGCAGCGCAGAAATTGGACAGACAAACACCGGGGAGCTGTTTTTT. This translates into CASSAEIGQTNTGELFF.